This TCR beta chain was sequenced during a study of blood T cell repertoires in COVID-19. Study context: T cells, B-cell-depleted T cells, or PBMCs provided the cDNA or gDNA that served as material.

The germline CDR1 and CDR2 sequences are LNHDA and SQIVND (reference sequence). V was clipped by 9 bases and J by 7 bases, with 19 bases between them. The CDR3 contains 13 residues. Sequencing used immunoSEQ multiplex PCR; TCRdb keeps in-frame clones, though not all of them. Found here are about 14,000 clones, 65% to 85% of them singletons; the top ten hold about 26%. Source material: peripheral blood. This sequence joins TRBV19 and TRBJ2-7; the D gene is possibly TRBD2 (6 bases). The receptor was derived from a human donor in a cohort sampled during active COVID-19. The CDR3 DNA reads as TGTGCCAGCAAGCCGCCAGTAGGAGGGGAGCAGTACTTC. Translating gives CASKPPVGGEQYF.